This TCR beta chain derives from a study of blood T cell repertoires in COVID-19. Here immunoSEQ multiplex PCR was the method, and the copy in TCRdb shows in-frame clones only, minus some. The table has fewer than 150,000 clones, around 87% seen once; the top ten hold 30%. Germline V CDR1 and CDR2: SGHRS, YFSETQ. This CDR3 has 14 amino acids. J lost 6 bases, V lost 4 bases, and 7 bases had no gene match. This sequence originates from a woman in her seventies with acute or convalescent COVID-19. V is TRBV5-1 and J is TRBJ1-3; TRBD1 matches at 7 bases. Sequenced sample: peripheral blood. The CDR3 nucleotides read TGCGCCAGCAGCCCAGGGGGTAACGCAAACACCATATATTTT. Translation: CASSPGGNANTIYF.